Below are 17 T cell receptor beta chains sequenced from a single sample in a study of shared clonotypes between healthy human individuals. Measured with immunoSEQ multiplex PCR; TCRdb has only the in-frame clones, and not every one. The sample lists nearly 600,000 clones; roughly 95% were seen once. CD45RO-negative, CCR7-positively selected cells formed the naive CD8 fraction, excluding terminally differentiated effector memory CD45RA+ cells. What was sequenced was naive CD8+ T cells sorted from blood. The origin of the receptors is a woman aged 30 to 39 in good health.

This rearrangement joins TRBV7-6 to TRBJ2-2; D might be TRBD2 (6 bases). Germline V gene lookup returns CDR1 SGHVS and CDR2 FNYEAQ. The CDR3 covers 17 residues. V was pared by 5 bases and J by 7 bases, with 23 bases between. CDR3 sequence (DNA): TGTGCCAGCAGCCCCCCCTATGTGGGAGGCGGGGACGGGGAGCTGTTTTTT. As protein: CASSPPYVGGGDGELFF.

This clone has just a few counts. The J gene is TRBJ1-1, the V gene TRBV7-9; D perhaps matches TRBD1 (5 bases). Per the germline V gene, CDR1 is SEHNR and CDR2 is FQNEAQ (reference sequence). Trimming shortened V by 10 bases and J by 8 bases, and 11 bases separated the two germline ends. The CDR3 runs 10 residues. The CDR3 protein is CATDDREAFF. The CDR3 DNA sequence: TGTGCCACCGACGACAGAGAAGCTTTCTTT.

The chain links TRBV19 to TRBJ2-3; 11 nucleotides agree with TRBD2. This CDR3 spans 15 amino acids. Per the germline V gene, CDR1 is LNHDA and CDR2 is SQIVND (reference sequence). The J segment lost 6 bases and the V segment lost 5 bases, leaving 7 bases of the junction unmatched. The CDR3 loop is CASSPLAGGSDTQYF. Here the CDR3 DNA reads TGTGCCAGTAGTCCCCTAGCGGGAGGCTCGGATACGCAGTATTTT.

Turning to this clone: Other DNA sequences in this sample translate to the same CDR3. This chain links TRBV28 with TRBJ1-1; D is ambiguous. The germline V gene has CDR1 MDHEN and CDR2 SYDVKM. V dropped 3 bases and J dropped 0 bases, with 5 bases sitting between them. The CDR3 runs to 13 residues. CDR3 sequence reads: CASSFNLNTEAFF. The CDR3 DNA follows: TGTGCCAGCAGTTTTAACCTGAACACTGAAGCTTTCTTT.

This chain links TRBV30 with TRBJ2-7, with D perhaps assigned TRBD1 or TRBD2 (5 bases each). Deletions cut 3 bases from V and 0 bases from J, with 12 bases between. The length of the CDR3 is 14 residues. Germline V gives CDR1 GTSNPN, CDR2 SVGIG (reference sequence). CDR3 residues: CAWRDMGSSYEQYF. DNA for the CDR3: TGTGCCTGGAGGGACATGGGGAGCTCCTACGAGCAGTACTTC.

This CDR3 reads CASSPLRMAGTAYEQYF. For the CDR3, the DNA is TGTGCCAGCAGCCCCTTACGAATGGCAGGGACAGCCTACGAGCAGTACTTC. The chain uses TRBV7-2 and TRBJ2-7, with 7 bases fitting TRBD1. V shed 5 bases, J shed 2 bases, and the junction held 15 bases outside the gene matches. This CDR3 is 17 amino acids long. Germline-derived CDR1 and CDR2 are SGHTA and FQGNSA.

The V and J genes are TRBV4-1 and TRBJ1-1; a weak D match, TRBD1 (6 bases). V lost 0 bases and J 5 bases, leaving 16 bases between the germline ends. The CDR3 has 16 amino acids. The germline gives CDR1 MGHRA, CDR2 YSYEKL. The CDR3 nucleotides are TGCGCCAGCAGCCAAGATGGGGGGGGCCGCGATACTGAAGCTTTCTTT. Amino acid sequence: CASSQDGGGRDTEAFF.

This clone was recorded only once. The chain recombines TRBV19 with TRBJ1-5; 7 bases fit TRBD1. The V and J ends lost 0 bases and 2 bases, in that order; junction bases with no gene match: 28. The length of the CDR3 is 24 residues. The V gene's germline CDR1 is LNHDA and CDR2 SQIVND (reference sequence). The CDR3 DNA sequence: TGTGCCAGTAGTATAGACAAGGGGACAGATTACTACCCCTTCGGATCATTAGGCAATCAGCCCCAGCATTTT. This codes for CASSIDKGTDYYPFGSLGNQPQHF.

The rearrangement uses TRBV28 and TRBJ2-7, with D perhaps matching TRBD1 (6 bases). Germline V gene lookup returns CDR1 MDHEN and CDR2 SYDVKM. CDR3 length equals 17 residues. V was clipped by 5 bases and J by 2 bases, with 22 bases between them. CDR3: CASSIYIRGRPTYEQYF. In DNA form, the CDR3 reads TGTGCCAGCAGTATTTATATCAGGGGCCGGCCTACCTACGAGCAGTACTTC.

CDR3 nucleotide sequence: TGTGCCAGCAGTTTATCGCCAGGGTTGGGTGAAAAACTGTTTTTT. It specifies CASSLSPGLGEKLFF. This chain links TRBV27 with TRBJ1-4, with a weak D call TRBD1 (5 bases). Germline lookup yields CDR1 MNHEY and CDR2 SMNVEV (reference sequence). With 0 bases removed from V and 7 bases from J, the gap between germline ends came to 12 bases. The CDR3 length is 15 residues.

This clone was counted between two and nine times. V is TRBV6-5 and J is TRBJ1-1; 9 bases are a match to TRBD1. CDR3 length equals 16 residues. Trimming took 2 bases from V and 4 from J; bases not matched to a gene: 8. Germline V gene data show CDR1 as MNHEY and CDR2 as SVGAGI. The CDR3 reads CASSYRPGTGTTEAFF. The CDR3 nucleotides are TGTGCCAGCAGTTACCGTCCCGGGACAGGGACCACTGAAGCTTTCTTT.

CDR3 amino acids: CASASGHYNEQFF. CDR3 in DNA: TGTGCCAGTGCTAGCGGGCATTACAATGAGCAGTTCTTC. The chain combines TRBV19 with TRBJ2-1, with 8 bases matching TRBD2. The CDR3 is 13 residues long. The germline CDR1 and CDR2 sequences are LNHDA and SQIVND (reference sequence). V trimming: 8 bases; J trimming: 4 bases; junction bases outside the gene matches: 4.

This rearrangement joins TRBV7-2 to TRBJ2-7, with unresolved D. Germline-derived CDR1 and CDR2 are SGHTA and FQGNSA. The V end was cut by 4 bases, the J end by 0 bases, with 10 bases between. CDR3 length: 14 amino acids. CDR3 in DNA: TGTGCCAGCAGCTCCCCGCTGGACTCCTACGAGCAGTACTTC. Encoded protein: CASSSPLDSYEQYF.

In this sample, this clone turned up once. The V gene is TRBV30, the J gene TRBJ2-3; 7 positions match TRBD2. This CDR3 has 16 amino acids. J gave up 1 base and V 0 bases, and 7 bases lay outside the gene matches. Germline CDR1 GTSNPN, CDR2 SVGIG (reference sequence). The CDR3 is CAWSVILSGGTDTQYF. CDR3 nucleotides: TGTGCCTGGAGTGTAATCCTAAGCGGGGGCACAGATACGCAGTATTTT.

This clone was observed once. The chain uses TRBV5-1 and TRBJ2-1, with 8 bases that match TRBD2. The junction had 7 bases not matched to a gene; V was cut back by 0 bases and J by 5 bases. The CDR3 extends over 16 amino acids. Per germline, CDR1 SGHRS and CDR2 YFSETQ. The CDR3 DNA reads TGCGCCAGCAGCTTGGCTGCGGGGGGAACGGACAATGAGCAGTTCTTC. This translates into CASSLAAGGTDNEQFF.

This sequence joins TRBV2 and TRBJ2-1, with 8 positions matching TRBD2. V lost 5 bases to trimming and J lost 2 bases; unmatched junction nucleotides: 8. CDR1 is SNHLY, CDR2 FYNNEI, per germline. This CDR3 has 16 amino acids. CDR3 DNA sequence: TGTGCCAGCAGTCCGCTTACTAGCGGAGCCTACAATGAGCAGTTCTTC. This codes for CASSPLTSGAYNEQFF.

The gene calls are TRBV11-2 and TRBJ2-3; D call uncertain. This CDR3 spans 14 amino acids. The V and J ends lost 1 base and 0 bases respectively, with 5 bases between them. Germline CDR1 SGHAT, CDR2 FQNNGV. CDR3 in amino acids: CASSLVSSTDTQYF. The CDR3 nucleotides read TGTGCCAGCAGCTTAGTTTCTAGCACAGATACGCAGTATTTT.